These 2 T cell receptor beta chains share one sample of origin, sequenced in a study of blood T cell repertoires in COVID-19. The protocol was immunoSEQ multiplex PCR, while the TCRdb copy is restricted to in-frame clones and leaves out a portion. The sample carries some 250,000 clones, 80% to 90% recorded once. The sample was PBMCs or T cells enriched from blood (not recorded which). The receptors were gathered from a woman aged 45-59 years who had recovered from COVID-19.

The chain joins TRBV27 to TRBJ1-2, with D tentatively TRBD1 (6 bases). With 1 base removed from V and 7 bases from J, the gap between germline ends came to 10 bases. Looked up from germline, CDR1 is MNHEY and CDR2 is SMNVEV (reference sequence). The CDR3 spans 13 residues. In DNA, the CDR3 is TGTGCCAGCAGTTTATGGCCAGGGGCTGGCTACACCTTC. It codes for CASSLWPGAGYTF.

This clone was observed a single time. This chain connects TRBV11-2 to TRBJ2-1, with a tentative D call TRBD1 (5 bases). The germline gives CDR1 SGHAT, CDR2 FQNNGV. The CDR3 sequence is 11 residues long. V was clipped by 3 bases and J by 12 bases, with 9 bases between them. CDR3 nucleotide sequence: TGTGCCAGCAGCTTTCAGGGATGGCAGTTCTTC. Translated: CASSFQGWQFF.